This T cell receptor beta chain was identified during a study of OX40 agonist ivuxolimab in advanced cancers. Study-wide background: The diagnoses of dose-escalation patients were hepatocellular carcinoma, melanoma, renal cell or head and neck cancer.

This clone has just a few counts. J lost 3 bases, V lost 3 bases, and 5 bases had no gene match. The CDR3 has 15 residues. In germline, CDR1 is KGHSH, CDR2 LQKENI. TCRdb's table, derived via immunoSEQ multiplex PCR, lists solely in-frame clones and lacks some. The sample has roughly 9,900 clones, 65% to 75% seen once. The sequencing used CD4+ or CD8+ T cells sorted from blood, collected in a trial of the OX40 agonist ivuxolimab. The source of this sequence is an adult with an advanced solid tumor such as melanoma, head and neck, liver or kidney cancer. The V gene is TRBV18, the J gene TRBJ2-3; 8 nucleotides match TRBD1. The CDR3 is CASSPGQGWTDTQYF. The CDR3 coding sequence is TGTGCCAGCTCACCTGGACAGGGATGGACAGATACGCAGTATTTT.